This TCR beta chain appears in the sequencing data of a study of shared clonotypes between healthy human individuals (dated by TCRdb to 2020 to 2021). The study in broad terms: The cohort comprised a couple of women and a few men aged 18 to 49 years. Per donor, three plates each were used for CD4 naive and CD4 memory, two for CD8 naive, and one for CD8 memory. To estimate repertoire size and how much clonotypes are shared between individuals, the study performed deep sequencing of blood TCR repertoires from 4 to 6 healthy adults. Different laboratories and diverse techniques were used to prepare libraries and sequence TCR repertoires, to increase sequencing depth and limit assay-specific biases. Each donor's leukapheresis produced roughly between roughly 0.85 and 9.5 billion PBMCs.

Regarding this clone: The antigen it binds to is not known. Base qualities are missing; no much larger clone stands one base away.

Donors were healthy HIV-negative adults with no recently reported acute infections or vaccinations. Every donor was a Caucasian adult living in Nashville, Tennessee, USA. CD4+ T cells were enriched by magnetic negative selection, after which naive cells were positively selected on CD45RA and the negative fraction was taken as the memory subset. Blood was obtained by leukapheresis, after which PBMCs were separated by Ficoll-Histopaque density gradient centrifugation and cryopreserved in liquid nitrogen vapor phase. Analytical flow cytometry was used to check the purity and quantity of each magnetically sorted T cell population. Genomic DNA was isolated from each sorted fraction and quantified by UV absorbance on a Nanodrop 2000c. General study outcomes and caveats: Because the study included only a small number of donors, the genetic and exposure-history diversity represented was limited. When a few donors were compared, the shared fraction of clonotypes was approximately 5% for naive CD4, less than 4% for naive CD8, more than 2% for memory CD4, and 0.3% to 0.5% for memory CD8. Pairwise subsampling led to the expectation that sequencing depth would affect the degree of clonotype sharing among donors. Naive subsets generally had larger estimated clonotype richness than memory subsets. Sampling was restricted to blood, and TCR repertoires in tissues likely differ from the TCR repertoires found in blood. Even with the large sequencing depth, rarefaction of the sorted-subset datasets indicated that sequencing was incomplete. Compared with non-shared clonotypes, clonotypes shared by all four sorted-subset donors had higher generation probabilities.

Using the deep immunoSEQ assay, TCR CDR3 regions were amplified from genomic DNA by multiplex PCR. Extracted genomic DNA from each cell subset was distributed evenly across all wells of several immunoSEQ 96-well plates, and each plate was treated as a replicate. For sorted subsets, about 220 ng of genomic DNA, equivalent to 25,000 to 30,000 T cell genomes, went into each replicate PCR. The purified libraries were quantified using a Qubit 3.0 fluorometer, sized with a Bioanalyzer 2100, and then quantified again using the KAPA Library Quantification kit. Every immunoSEQ 96-well plate was sequenced on a separate single-read 150-cycle Illumina NextSeq 550 flow cell. The original pipeline was this. The immunoSEQ output contained only junctional sequences without quality scores, so filtering could not match that applied to full-length reads. To assign V/J genes and CDR3, sequences were annotated against IMGT germline references using PyIR, a Python wrapper for IgBLAST v1.9. Reads were removed for weak V/J assignments (E-value above 1e-6), missing CDR3, stop codons, out-of-frame junctions, or ambiguous translated residues. V3J clonotypes were defined by identical inferred V gene, J gene, and CDR3 amino acid sequence. To compute the percentage overlap between repertoires, the number of shared unique clonotypes was divided by the size of the smaller repertoire. Three approaches were used to assess repertoire richness: RTK rarefaction, the Chao1 estimator, and Recon v2.1 estimates of unobserved clonotypes. For all TCRbeta clonotypes obtained by the gDNA method from a handful of donors, generation probabilities were computed with OLGA. Drawn from immuneACCESS, this table holds only the in-frame rearrangements with V and J called that TCRdb kept. Clones are partly lost; checked studies trace under half to an unresolved V gene and leave the rest unexplained. V and J calls and clone size are those listed in that table; D and trimming were worked out from the DNA. The sample data list about a million clones, and roughly 72% of these were observed just once. The ten top clones hold around 1.5% of the sample.

V gives up 4 bases and J gives up 0 bases, and the segment between their germline ends measures 10 bases. The CDR3 sequence holds 15 residues, the cysteine and phenylalanine included. Only the CDR3 DNA stays, 45 bases, in frame from base 1. From a lookup of the germline V gene, CDR1 and CDR2 are SNHLY and FYNNEI. This receptor was obtained from a man between 18 and 35 years old in good health. The V gene is TRBV2 and the J gene is TRBJ2-1, and TRBD1 may be the D gene, going by 5 matching bases. The specimen was memory CD4+ T cells sorted from blood. The sample's cell subset or site label, decoded: CD45RA-negative fraction. Read as DNA, the sequence is TGTGCCAGCAGTGGTCAGGGTTTCTCCTACAATGAGCAGTTCTTC. Its protein is CASSGQGFSYNEQFF.